This T cell receptor beta chain was obtained from a study of shared clonotypes between healthy human individuals. Study-level results: It was the few donors that limited the genetic and exposure-history diversity represented.

This clone was seen many times. Its antigen remains unknown. Profiling relied on immunoSEQ multiplex PCR, and the TCRdb table lists in-frame clones only, not all of them. Of roughly 96,000 clones listed, about half were seen once; the top ten hold roughly 16%. CDR1 and CDR2 (germline): SGDLS, YYNGEE. Trimming took off 2 bases at V and 1 base at J, with 12 bases between the two ends. The CDR3 consists of 15 residues. The sequencing input was PBMCs. The V and J genes are TRBV9 and TRBJ1-1; the D gene is possibly TRBD1 (6 bases). The TCR originated in a woman aged 35 to 49 in good health. Some clones in this sample may be carry-over from other donors' samples. CDR3 region: CASSVRGLGNTEAFF. In DNA, the CDR3 is TGTGCCAGCAGCGTGAGGGGGTTGGGGAACACTGAAGCTTTCTTT.